This T cell receptor (beta chain) is drawn from a study of glioma-infiltrating T cells after dendritic cell vaccination (TCRdb year 2016). About the study as a whole: The cohort included some 15 glioblastoma patients drawn from Phase I and II dendritic cell vaccination trials, of whom 9 were newly diagnosed and 6 had recurrent disease. Deep sequencing of TCR beta CDR3 regions was used to quantify tumor-infiltrating lymphocyte content and compare tumor and blood repertoires in dendritic cell-vaccinated glioblastoma patients. Patients received three intradermal dendritic cell vaccine injections at biweekly intervals in the arm below the axilla. Autologous tumor lysate-pulsed dendritic cell vaccination was administered to the patients between 2003 and 2012. To make the vaccine, monocyte-derived dendritic cells were cultured for 7 to 8 days with IL-4 and GM-CSF and then pulsed overnight with autologous tumor lysate. Survival after dendritic cell vaccination was correlated with TCR sequencing metrics, such as TIL content and the overlap between tumor and blood repertoires.

The table lists this clone with a count of one. It lacks a known antigen. Base qualities are not provided; no much larger clone lies one nucleotide away. CDR1 is given as MNHEY and CDR2 as SMNVEV, both from the germline V gene (reference sequence). The junction shows trimming of 10 bases on V and 2 bases on J, and the gene matches do not reach 13 bases of it. CDR3 length: 15 amino acids, cysteine to phenylalanine. Just CDR3 DNA is preserved here, 45 bases in frame from base 1. Sample time point, as interpreted from the label and publication: after dendritic cell vaccination, including at tumor progression/relapse. Selection of patients required sufficient residual fresh-frozen tumor tissue and over two years of available survival data. An isocitrate dehydrogenase mutation was not carried by any of the glioblastoma patients, although molecular status was otherwise variable. PBMC were collected before vaccination, two weeks after the third vaccination, and at tumor progression when it occurred. The Qiagen DNeasy Blood extraction Kit was used for extraction of genomic DNA.

Overall study results and their limits: The cohort was small and heterogeneous, few patients had complete blood and tumor sets, and even fewer had initial-recurrent tumor pairs. Longer time to progression and overall survival after dendritic cell vaccination were predicted by higher estimated pretreatment TIL content. No direct relationship between TCR clonality and survival was found, suggesting that a diverse polyclonal response may matter. The three-group TCR overlap response model was characterized as speculative, and prospective validation of the model was stated to be required.

Using the immunoSEQ assay, TCRB CDR3 regions were amplified from about 1.9 micrograms of genomic DNA, or from all available DNA when less than that was on hand. Multiplex PCR used 60 forward primers for TCR V beta segments and 13 reverse primers for J beta segments. Synthetic control templates were spiked into each sample at limiting dilution to estimate reads per starting template. The Illumina HiSeq System generated 87 bp sequencing reads. Turning to the authors' computational methods: PCR and sequencing errors were removed by merging closely related sequences with a nearest neighbor algorithm. TCR overlap was defined as the percentage of unique tumor TCR beta sequences that were also present in the same patient's peripheral blood. TCRdb limited this immuneACCESS table to in-frame rearrangements with V and J called. A share of clones is missing; checked studies link under half to unresolved V genes, and the rest is unexplained. That table supplies the V and J calls and clone size; D and trimming were determined from the DNA. The sample yields about 65,000 clones; roughly 86% were counted once. The ten largest clones add up to around 10% of the sample.

The chain joins TRBV27 to TRBJ2-7, and 8 junctional nucleotides match TRBD1. This TCR derives from a human donor with glioblastoma. Material: blood, obtained after dendritic cell vaccination. The DNA reads TGTGCCACCATCGCCCGAGACAGGGGTGCCTACGAGCAGTACTTC. Its protein product is CATIARDRGAYEQYF.